This T cell receptor beta chain was sequenced during a study of T cell responses to AZD1222 COVID-19 vaccine. Study conclusions and caveats: Close to half of spike-specific TCRs reportedly recognize unmutated variant regions.

This clone showed up just once. What it binds is not known. Clones were sequenced by immunoSEQ multiplex PCR, and TCRdb holds only the in-frame ones, with some missing. The sample consists of about 120,000 clones, roughly nine tenths of them appearing once. V was pared by 3 bases and J by 12 bases, with 9 bases between. This CDR3 spans 10 amino acids. CDR1 SGDLS and CDR2 YYNGEE come from the germline V gene. Source: peripheral blood, taken on day 0 of AZD1222 vaccination. The receptor's source is an adult in good health. The chain employs TRBV9 and TRBJ1-2; D not certain. The CDR3 nucleotides read TGTGCCAGCAGCGGGGCGAGGCACACCTTC. Amino acid sequence: CASSGARHTF. The full variable domain, with the rest looked up from reference TRBV9 and TRBJ1-2, is DSGVTQTPKHLITATGQRVTLRCSPRSGDLSVYWYQQSLDQGLQFLIQYYNGEERAKGNILERFSAQQFPDLHSELNLSSLELGDSALYFCASSGARHTFGSGTRLTVV.